This T cell receptor (beta chain) was observed in a study of CD8 T cells in ankylosing spondylitis. This clonotype was counted many times. By quantitative 5'-RACE with molecular barcodes, the TCR beta libraries were made. From the 5' RACE reads, TCRdb called clonotypes with MiXCR, one entry per CDR3 protein. In the table there are 200,000 or so distinct CDR3 sequences, about 18% of which are singletons. The sequenced material came from blood, either unsorted or a sorted T cell fraction (not recorded which). The sequence derives from a male donor aged 10-30 years with ankylosing spondylitis or in good health (not recorded which).

The CDR3 bases are TGCGCCAGCAGCCGGGCCGGGACAGGGGGCGCAGAGACCCAGTACTTC. The encoded protein is CASSRAGTGGAETQYF. The rearrangement links TRBV5-1 to TRBJ2-5, with 12 bases that match TRBD1. V gave up 4 bases and J gave up 4 bases; unmatched junction bases: 8. From germline, CDR1 is SGHRS and CDR2 YFSETQ. This CDR3 has 16 residues. The variable domain in full, completed from reference TRBV5-1 and TRBJ2-5, reads KAGVTQTPRYLIKTRGQQVTLSCSPISGHRSVSWYQQTPGQGLQFLFEYFSETQRNKGNFPGRFSGRQFSNSRSEMNVSTLELGDSALYLCASSRAGTGGAETQYFGPGTRLLVL.